A selection of T cell receptor beta chains follows, all from one sample in a study of Graves' ophthalmopathy and Graves' hyperthyroidism. MiXCR was run by TCRdb on the multiplex PCR reads, yielding one entry per CDR3 protein. The table shows fewer than 400,000 distinct CDR3 sequences, with around 19% occurring only once. The sequenced sample consisted of peripheral blood. These TCRs come from a woman aged 18-29 years with Graves' ophthalmopathy. The CDR3 runs from the conserved cysteine through the conserved F or W. D genes are given only for firm matches. The size entry is marked missing in some rows and otherwise reads once, few, many or a size class.

d_call: .
j_call: TRBJ1-6
v_call: TRBV18
clone_size: .
cdr3_nt: TGTGCCAGCTCACCACCGCAGGGCTCTACCGATAATTCACCCCTCCACTTT
cdr3_aa: CASSPPQGSTDNSPLHF

d_call: .
j_call: TRBJ2-7
v_call: TRBV12-3/TRBV12-4
clone_size: .
cdr3_nt: TGTGCCAGCAGTTTCCAGGGTGGGGACTACGAGCAGTACTTC
cdr3_aa: CASSFQGGDYEQYF

d_call: .
j_call: TRBJ2-2
v_call: TRBV5-1
clone_size: .
cdr3_nt: TGCGCCAGCAGCTGGGCCCCACCCGGGGAGTTGTTTTTT
cdr3_aa: CASSWAPPGELFF

d_call: .
j_call: TRBJ2-7
v_call: TRBV4-1
clone_size: many
cdr3_nt: TGCGCCAGCAGCCAAGATAACGGTTGGAACTACGAGCAGTACTTC
cdr3_aa: CASSQDNGWNYEQYF

d_call: .
j_call: TRBJ1-2
v_call: TRBV20-1
clone_size: .
cdr3_nt: TGCAGTGCCCGCAGCCCGGATGCGGGCTACACCTTC
cdr3_aa: CSARSPDAGYTF

d_call: .
j_call: TRBJ1-5
v_call: TRBV6-2/TRBV6-3
clone_size: many
cdr3_nt: TGTGCCAGCAGGGTCTTGGGGAAGAGCAATCAGCCCCAGCATTTT
cdr3_aa: CASRVLGKSNQPQHF

d_call: TRBD1
j_call: TRBJ1-2
v_call: TRBV15
clone_size: few
cdr3_nt: TGTGCCACCAGCAGAGATATCCGGACAGGGTATAGCGGCTACACCTTC
cdr3_aa: CATSRDIRTGYSGYTF

d_call: .
j_call: TRBJ2-7
v_call: TRBV7-8
clone_size: few
cdr3_nt: TGTGCCAGCAGCCGTGGGACGGCAGCCTACGAGCAGTACTTC
cdr3_aa: CASSRGTAAYEQYF

d_call: TRBD1
j_call: TRBJ1-2
v_call: TRBV9
clone_size: many
cdr3_nt: TGTGCCAGCAGCGAGCGGGACAGCCCTAACTATGGCTACACCTTC
cdr3_aa: CASSERDSPNYGYTF

d_call: TRBD1
j_call: TRBJ1-2
v_call: TRBV28
clone_size: many
cdr3_nt: TGTGCCAGCACCTTAATGGGACAGGGGGGCGTTGGCTACACCTTC
cdr3_aa: CASTLMGQGGVGYTF

d_call: .
j_call: TRBJ2-7
v_call: TRBV18
clone_size: many
cdr3_nt: TGTGCCAGCTCACCATCCGACACAAGCTACGAGCAGTACTTC
cdr3_aa: CASSPSDTSYEQYF

d_call: TRBD2
j_call: TRBJ2-7
v_call: TRBV28
clone_size: .
cdr3_nt: TGTGCCAGCAGGGGGCTAGCGGGAGGGCCCCACGAGCAGTACTTC
cdr3_aa: CASRGLAGGPHEQYF

d_call: .
j_call: TRBJ2-5
v_call: TRBV19
clone_size: few
cdr3_nt: TGTGCCAGTAGTCCCGTCGGCCAGATCCAAGAGACCCAGTACTTC
cdr3_aa: CASSPVGQIQETQYF

d_call: .
j_call: TRBJ2-5
v_call: TRBV28
clone_size: many
cdr3_nt: TGTGCCAGCAGTTCTAGCCAGGGAGCATGGACCCAGTACTTC
cdr3_aa: CASSSSQGAWTQYF

d_call: TRBD2
j_call: TRBJ2-5
v_call: TRBV20-1
clone_size: many
cdr3_nt: TGCAGTGCTAGACCCAGAGGAAATCTAGCGGGGGGGCAGAAGACCCAGTACTTC
cdr3_aa: CSARPRGNLAGGQKTQYF

d_call: .
j_call: TRBJ1-2
v_call: TRBV25-1
clone_size: .
cdr3_nt: TGTGCCAGCAGTGGGGGGGGACACTACTATGGCTACACCTTC
cdr3_aa: CASSGGGHYYGYTF

d_call: .
j_call: TRBJ1-1
v_call: TRBV20-1
clone_size: many
cdr3_nt: TGCAGTGCTAGAGATGGACTGCACACTGAAGCTTTCTTT
cdr3_aa: CSARDGLHTEAFF

d_call: .
j_call: TRBJ1-5
v_call: TRBV27
clone_size: many
cdr3_nt: TGTGCCAGCAGTTTATTCGGAAGGAACGGCAATCAGCCCCAGCATTTT
cdr3_aa: CASSLFGRNGNQPQHF

d_call: .
j_call: TRBJ1-5
v_call: TRBV12-3/TRBV12-4
clone_size: many
cdr3_nt: TGTGCCAGCACCCAGACGGGTTTCAGTAACAATCAGCCCCAGCATTTT
cdr3_aa: CASTQTGFSNNQPQHF

d_call: .
j_call: TRBJ1-2
v_call: TRBV27
clone_size: .
cdr3_nt: TGTGCCAGCAGGAGGGGTCAGGGCCCCTATGGCTACACCTTC
cdr3_aa: CASRRGQGPYGYTF

d_call: .
j_call: TRBJ1-3
v_call: TRBV30
clone_size: many
cdr3_nt: TGTGCCTGGAGAGTTCGCTCTGGAAACACCATATATTTT
cdr3_aa: CAWRVRSGNTIYF

d_call: .
j_call: TRBJ1-1
v_call: TRBV9
clone_size: many
cdr3_nt: TGTGCCAGCAGCGTAGAGTGGGGTCAGAACACTGAAGCTTTCTTT
cdr3_aa: CASSVEWGQNTEAFF

d_call: .
j_call: TRBJ1-5
v_call: TRBV6-2/TRBV6-3
clone_size: .
cdr3_nt: TGTGCCAGCAGGCGCGGCCTCAGGGAGGGTTATAGCAATCAGCCCCAGCATTTT
cdr3_aa: CASRRGLREGYSNQPQHF

d_call: .
j_call: TRBJ1-1
v_call: TRBV15
clone_size: many
cdr3_nt: TGTGCCACCAGCCCGGCGGGAACTGAAGCTTTCTTT
cdr3_aa: CATSPAGTEAFF

d_call: TRBD1
j_call: TRBJ1-2
v_call: TRBV28
clone_size: many
cdr3_nt: TGTGCCAGCAGTTCCCCTTCCCGGGGACAGAGAACCTATGGCTACACCTTC
cdr3_aa: CASSSPSRGQRTYGYTF

d_call: TRBD1
j_call: TRBJ1-1
v_call: TRBV29-1
clone_size: many
cdr3_nt: TGCAGCGTGGAAATTGACAGGGGTGAAGCTTTCTTT
cdr3_aa: CSVEIDRGEAFF

d_call: TRBD1
j_call: TRBJ1-1
v_call: TRBV6-1
clone_size: .
cdr3_nt: TGTGCCAGCAGTGAAGGGAGGGGGCGGGACACTGAAGCTTTCTTT
cdr3_aa: CASSEGRGRDTEAFF

d_call: TRBD1
j_call: TRBJ1-4
v_call: TRBV11-2
clone_size: many
cdr3_nt: TGTGCCAGCAGCACAGGGGGTCCAACTAATGAAAAACTGTTTTTT
cdr3_aa: CASSTGGPTNEKLFF

d_call: .
j_call: TRBJ1-1
v_call: TRBV4-3
clone_size: many
cdr3_nt: TGCGCCAGCAGCCAAGACGGTGAGAACACTGAAGCTTTCTTT
cdr3_aa: CASSQDGENTEAFF

d_call: .
j_call: TRBJ1-2
v_call: TRBV12-3/TRBV12-4
clone_size: many
cdr3_nt: TGTGCCAGCAGTCCCAAGGGAGGGGGTGACTATGGCTACACCTTC
cdr3_aa: CASSPKGGGDYGYTF

d_call: TRBD1
j_call: TRBJ1-1
v_call: TRBV11-2
clone_size: many
cdr3_nt: TGTGCCAGCAGCTTAGAATTAGGGGGCGCGGGCACTGAAGCTTTCTTT
cdr3_aa: CASSLELGGAGTEAFF

d_call: .
j_call: TRBJ1-1
v_call: TRBV11-2
clone_size: many
cdr3_nt: TGTGCCAGCAGCTTTACAGGGAAGGGGACTGAAGCTTTCTTT
cdr3_aa: CASSFTGKGTEAFF

d_call: TRBD1
j_call: TRBJ2-5
v_call: TRBV28
clone_size: .
cdr3_nt: TGTGCCAGCAGCCCTGGGACAGGGAATCAAGAGACCCAGTACTTC
cdr3_aa: CASSPGTGNQETQYF

d_call: .
j_call: TRBJ1-5
v_call: TRBV30
clone_size: .
cdr3_nt: TGTGCCTGGAGTACACAGGAAGATCAGCCCCAGCATTTT
cdr3_aa: CAWSTQEDQPQHF

d_call: .
j_call: TRBJ2-5
v_call: TRBV20-1
clone_size: many
cdr3_nt: TGCAGTGCTAGTGACAGGGAGACCCAGTACTTC
cdr3_aa: CSASDRETQYF

d_call: .
j_call: TRBJ1-1
v_call: TRBV12-3/TRBV12-4
clone_size: many
cdr3_nt: TGTGCCAGCAGTTATGGGGTCCGGAACACTGAAGCTTTCTTT
cdr3_aa: CASSYGVRNTEAFF

d_call: .
j_call: TRBJ1-1
v_call: TRBV19
clone_size: many
cdr3_nt: TGTGCCAGTAGTAGTCCAGGGGTGGTGTTCGGGAACACTGAAGCTTTCTTT
cdr3_aa: CASSSPGVVFGNTEAFF

d_call: .
j_call: TRBJ1-2
v_call: TRBV27
clone_size: many
cdr3_nt: TGTGCCAGCAAAGGGGAAGGGTATGGCTACACCTTC
cdr3_aa: CASKGEGYGYTF

d_call: TRBD2
j_call: TRBJ2-5
v_call: TRBV13
clone_size: many
cdr3_nt: TGTGCCAGTTCTAATGGACTAGCGGGGTGGGAGACCCAGTACTTC
cdr3_aa: CASSNGLAGWETQYF

d_call: .
j_call: TRBJ2-7
v_call: TRBV5-1
clone_size: many
cdr3_nt: TGCGCCAGCAGCCCGGAAAACTCCTACGAGCAGTACTTC
cdr3_aa: CASSPENSYEQYF

d_call: .
j_call: TRBJ2-5
v_call: TRBV11-2
clone_size: many
cdr3_nt: TGTGCCAGCAGTCGTGGGACTTACCAAGAGACCCAGTACTTC
cdr3_aa: CASSRGTYQETQYF

d_call: .
j_call: TRBJ1-1
v_call: TRBV24-1
clone_size: many
cdr3_nt: TGTGCCACCAGCCTCCTAGGAGTGGGCAGAGTGAACACTGAAGCTTTCTTT
cdr3_aa: CATSLLGVGRVNTEAFF

d_call: .
j_call: TRBJ1-2
v_call: TRBV12-3/TRBV12-4
clone_size: many
cdr3_nt: TGTGCCAGCAGTTTAGGGGGGTGGTATGGCTACACCTTC
cdr3_aa: CASSLGGWYGYTF

d_call: .
j_call: TRBJ1-1
v_call: TRBV7-2
clone_size: many
cdr3_nt: TGTGCCAGCAGCTTGGTGCAGGCTGAAGCTTTCTTT
cdr3_aa: CASSLVQAEAFF

d_call: .
j_call: TRBJ1-1
v_call: TRBV14
clone_size: many
cdr3_nt: TGTGCCAGCAGCCAAGATCTGATCCCAGCCGGTTTCTTT
cdr3_aa: CASSQDLIPAGFF

d_call: .
j_call: TRBJ1-6
v_call: TRBV6-2/TRBV6-3
clone_size: many
cdr3_nt: TGTGCCAGCAGCGGATATAATTCACCCCTCCACTTT
cdr3_aa: CASSGYNSPLHF

d_call: TRBD1
j_call: TRBJ2-7
v_call: TRBV28
clone_size: .
cdr3_nt: TGTGCCAGCAGCTCCGGGACAGGGGGTTTATACGAGCAGTACTTC
cdr3_aa: CASSSGTGGLYEQYF

d_call: .
j_call: TRBJ1-1
v_call: TRBV19
clone_size: many
cdr3_nt: TGTGCCAGTAGTACCACCACAAGGACTGAAGCTTTCTTT
cdr3_aa: CASSTTTRTEAFF

d_call: .
j_call: TRBJ2-7
v_call: TRBV12-3/TRBV12-4
clone_size: many
cdr3_nt: TGTGCCAGCAGTTCAGGACCTACACAGCTCTTC
cdr3_aa: CASSSGPTQLF

d_call: TRBD1
j_call: TRBJ1-6
v_call: TRBV7-2
clone_size: many
cdr3_nt: TGTGCCAGCAAGGGACAGGGCAGACCACCCCTCCACTTT
cdr3_aa: CASKGQGRPPLHF

d_call: TRBD2
j_call: TRBJ2-2
v_call: TRBV2
clone_size: many
cdr3_nt: TGTGCCAGCAGCGTCGGACTAGCGGGTTCGAACACCGGGGAGCTGTTTTTT
cdr3_aa: CASSVGLAGSNTGELFF

d_call: .
j_call: TRBJ1-1
v_call: TRBV4-2
clone_size: many
cdr3_nt: TGTGCCAGCAGCCAAGTAGGAGGGTCTGAAGCTTTCTTT
cdr3_aa: CASSQVGGSEAFF

d_call: TRBD2
j_call: TRBJ2-1
v_call: TRBV25-1
clone_size: .
cdr3_nt: TGTGCCAGCAGTGCCCCGGGACTAGCGGGAGCCTGGGAGCAGTTCTTC
cdr3_aa: CASSAPGLAGAWEQFF

d_call: .
j_call: TRBJ2-7
v_call: TRBV28
clone_size: many
cdr3_nt: TGTGCCAGCATGTTCAACGCGGGATGGGAGCAGTACTTC
cdr3_aa: CASMFNAGWEQYF